This entry concerns a single TCR beta chain. The target antigen is unknown. The germline gives CDR1 MRHNA, CDR2 SNTAGT. The V and J ends lost 1 base and 4 bases respectively, with 14 bases between them. This CDR3 is built from 16 residues. This entry is derived from a study of T cell responses to AZD1222 COVID-19 vaccine. Whole-study results and caveats: The repertoires were collected only after the peak T cell response. In a largely white British group with more females than males, clonal diversity was possibly underestimated. Only a handful of AZD1222 recipients tested seropositive at baseline.

Sequenced by immunoSEQ multiplex PCR; TCRdb stores in-frame clones only, minus some. The sample contains 50,000 to 70,000 clones, about 86% of which appear only once. The rearrangement links TRBV6-4 to TRBJ1-5; unclear D gene. The TCR was taken from an adult who received the AZD1222 COVID-19 vaccine. Sequences were derived from peripheral blood, sampled 28 days after the second AZD1222 dose. CDR3 sequence reads: CASSDCPPRLNQPQHF. CDR3 nucleotide sequence: TGTGCCAGCAGTGACTGCCCACCTCGGCTTAATCAGCCCCAGCATTTT.